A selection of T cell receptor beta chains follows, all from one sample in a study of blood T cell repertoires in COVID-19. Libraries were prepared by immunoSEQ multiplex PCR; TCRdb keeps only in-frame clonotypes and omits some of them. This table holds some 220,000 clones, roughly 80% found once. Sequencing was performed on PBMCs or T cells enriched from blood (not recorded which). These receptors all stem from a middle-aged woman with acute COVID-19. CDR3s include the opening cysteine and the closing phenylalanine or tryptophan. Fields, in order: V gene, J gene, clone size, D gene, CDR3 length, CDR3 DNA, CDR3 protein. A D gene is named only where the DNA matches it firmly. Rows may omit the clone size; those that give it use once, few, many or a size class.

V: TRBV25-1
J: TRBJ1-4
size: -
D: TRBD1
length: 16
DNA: TGTGCCAGCAGGCCGGGACAGGGTTTTGCCAGTGAAAAACTGTTTTTT
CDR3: CASRPGQGFASEKLFF

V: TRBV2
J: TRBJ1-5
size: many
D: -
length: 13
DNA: TGTGCCAGCACCAATTCAGGGGTTCAGCCCCAGCATTTT
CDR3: CASTNSGVQPQHF

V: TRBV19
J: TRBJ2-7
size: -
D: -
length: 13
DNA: TGTGCCAGTAAGGGACTTGGCCTCTACGAGCAGTACTTC
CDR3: CASKGLGLYEQYF

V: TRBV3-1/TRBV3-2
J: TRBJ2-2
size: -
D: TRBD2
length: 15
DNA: TGTGCCAGCAGCCAAGGGCTAGCGGGCTTCGGGGAGCTGTTTTTT
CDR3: CASSQGLAGFGELFF

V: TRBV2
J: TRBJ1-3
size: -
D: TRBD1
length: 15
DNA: TGTGCCAGCAGAGAACAAGGGACAGATGGAAACACCATATATTTT
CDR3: CASREQGTDGNTIYF

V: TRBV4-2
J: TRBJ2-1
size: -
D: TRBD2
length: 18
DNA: TGTGCCAGCAGCCAAGAGGGGCGACTAGCGGGAGGGCCTTGGGAGCAGTTCTTC
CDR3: CASSQEGRLAGGPWEQFF

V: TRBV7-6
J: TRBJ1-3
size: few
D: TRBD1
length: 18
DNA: TGTGCCAGCAGCCCTACGGCCGGGACAGGGGACTCTGGAAACACCATATATTTT
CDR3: CASSPTAGTGDSGNTIYF

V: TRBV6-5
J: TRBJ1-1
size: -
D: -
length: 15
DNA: TGTGCCAGCAGTTACTTCCAGGACATGAACACTGAAGCTTTCTTT
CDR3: CASSYFQDMNTEAFF

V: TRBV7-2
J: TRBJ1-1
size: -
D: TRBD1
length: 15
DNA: TGTGCCAGCAGCTTAGGCGTCAGGGGGGCCACTGAAGCTTTCTTT
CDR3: CASSLGVRGATEAFF

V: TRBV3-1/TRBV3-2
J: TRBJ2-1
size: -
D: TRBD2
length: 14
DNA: TGTGCCAGCAGCCGGGCGGGAGCCCCCCATGAGCAGTTCTTC
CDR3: CASSRAGAPHEQFF

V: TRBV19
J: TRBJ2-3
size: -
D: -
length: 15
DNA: TGTGCCAGTAGTATGCAAGCCCAGGGCACAGATACGCAGTATTTT
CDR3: CASSMQAQGTDTQYF

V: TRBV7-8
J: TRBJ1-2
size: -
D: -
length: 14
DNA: TGTGCCAGCAGCACCCGGGACATAGACTATGGCTACACCTTC
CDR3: CASSTRDIDYGYTF

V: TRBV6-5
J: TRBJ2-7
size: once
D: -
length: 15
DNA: TGTGCCAGCAGTTACGAGGGATCCCCTTCCTACGAGCAGTACTTC
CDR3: CASSYEGSPSYEQYF

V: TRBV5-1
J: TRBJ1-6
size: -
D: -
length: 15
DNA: TGCGCCAGCAGCCCGGGGTCTTGGGGAAATTCACCCCTCCACTTT
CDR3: CASSPGSWGNSPLHF

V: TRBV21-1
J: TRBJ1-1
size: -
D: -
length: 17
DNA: TGTGCCAGCAGCAAAGTGGTTAGAAGGAATCAGGACACTGAAGCTTTCTTT
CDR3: CASSKVVRRNQDTEAFF

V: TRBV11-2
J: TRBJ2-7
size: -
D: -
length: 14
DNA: TGTGCCAGCAGCCACGTTCAGGGTTCCTACGAGCAGTACTTC
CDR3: CASSHVQGSYEQYF

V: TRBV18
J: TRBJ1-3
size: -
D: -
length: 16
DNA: TGTGCCAGCTCCCAACTCGGCAGGGAAGCCGGAAACACCATATATTTT
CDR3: CASSQLGREAGNTIYF

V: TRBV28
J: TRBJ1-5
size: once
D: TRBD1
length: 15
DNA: TGTGCCAGCAGCAGGACAGGGGGCTACAATCAGCCCCAGCATTTT
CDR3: CASSRTGGYNQPQHF

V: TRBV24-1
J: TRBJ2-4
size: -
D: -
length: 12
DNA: TGTGCCACCAGTGACGGGGTTAACATTCAGTACTTC
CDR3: CATSDGVNIQYF